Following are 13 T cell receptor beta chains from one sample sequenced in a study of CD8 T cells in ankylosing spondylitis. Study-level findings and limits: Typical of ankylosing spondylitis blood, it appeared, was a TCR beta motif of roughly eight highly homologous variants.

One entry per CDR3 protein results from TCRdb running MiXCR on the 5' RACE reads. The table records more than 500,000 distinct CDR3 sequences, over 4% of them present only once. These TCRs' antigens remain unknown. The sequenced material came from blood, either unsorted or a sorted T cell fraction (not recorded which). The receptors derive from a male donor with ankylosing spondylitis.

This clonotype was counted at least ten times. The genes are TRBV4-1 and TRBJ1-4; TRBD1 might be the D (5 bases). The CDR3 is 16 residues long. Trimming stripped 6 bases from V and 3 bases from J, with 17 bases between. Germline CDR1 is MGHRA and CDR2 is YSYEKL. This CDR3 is CASRMNPGPSNEKLFF. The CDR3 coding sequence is TGCGCCAGCAGGATGAACCCGGGACCGTCTAATGAAAAACTGTTTTTT.

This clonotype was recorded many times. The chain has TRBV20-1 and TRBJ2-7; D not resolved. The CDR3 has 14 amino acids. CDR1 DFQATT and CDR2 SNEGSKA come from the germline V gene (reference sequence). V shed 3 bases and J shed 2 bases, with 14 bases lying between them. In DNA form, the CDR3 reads TGCAGTGCTAGGGGGTCTCGCGAAACCTACGAGCAGTACTTC. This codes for CSARGSRETYEQYF.

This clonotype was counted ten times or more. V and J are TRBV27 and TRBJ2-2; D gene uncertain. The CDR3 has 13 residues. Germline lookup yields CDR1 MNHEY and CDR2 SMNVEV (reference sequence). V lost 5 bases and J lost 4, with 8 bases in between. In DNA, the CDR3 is TGTGCCAGCAGTGCCTGGCGCACCGGGGAGCTGTTTTTT. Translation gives CASSAWRTGELFF.

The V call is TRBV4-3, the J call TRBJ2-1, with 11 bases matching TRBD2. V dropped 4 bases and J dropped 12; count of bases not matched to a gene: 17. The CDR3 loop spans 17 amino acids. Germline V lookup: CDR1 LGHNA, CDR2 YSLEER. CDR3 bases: TGCGCCAGCAGCCCTTACACGACGACTAGCGGGGTGCGAGCGCAGTTCTTC. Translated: CASSPYTTTSGVRAQFF.

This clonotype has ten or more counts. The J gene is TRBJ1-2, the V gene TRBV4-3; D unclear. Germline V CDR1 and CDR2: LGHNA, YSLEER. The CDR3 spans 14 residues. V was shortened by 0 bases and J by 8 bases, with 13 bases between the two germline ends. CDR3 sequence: CASSQDLTPQGYTF. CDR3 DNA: TGCGCCAGCAGCCAAGACTTAACTCCGCAGGGCTACACCTTC.

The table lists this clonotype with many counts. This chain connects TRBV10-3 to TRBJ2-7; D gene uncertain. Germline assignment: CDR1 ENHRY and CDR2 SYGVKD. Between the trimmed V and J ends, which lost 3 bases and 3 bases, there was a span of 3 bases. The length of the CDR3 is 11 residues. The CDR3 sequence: CAISDNYEQYF. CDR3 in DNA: TGTGCCATCAGTGACAACTACGAGCAGTACTTC.

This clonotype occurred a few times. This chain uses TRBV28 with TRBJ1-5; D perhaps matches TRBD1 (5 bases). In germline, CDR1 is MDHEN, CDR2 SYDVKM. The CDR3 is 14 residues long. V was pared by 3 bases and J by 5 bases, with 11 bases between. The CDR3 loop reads CASSLRQPHQPQHF. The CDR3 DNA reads TGTGCCAGCAGTTTGCGACAGCCTCATCAGCCCCAGCATTTT. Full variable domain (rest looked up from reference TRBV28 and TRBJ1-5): DVKVTQSSRYLVKRTGEKVFLECVQDMDHENMFWYRQDPGLGLRLIYFSYDVKMKEKGDIPEGYSVSREKKERFSLILESASTNQTSMYLCASSLRQPHQPQHFGDGTRLSIL.

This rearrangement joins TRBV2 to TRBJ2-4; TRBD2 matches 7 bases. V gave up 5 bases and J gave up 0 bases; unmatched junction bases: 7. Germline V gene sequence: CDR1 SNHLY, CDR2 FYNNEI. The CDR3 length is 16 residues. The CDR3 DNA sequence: TGTGCCAGCAGTCGACTAGCCAGGGTAGCCAAAAACATTCAGTACTTC. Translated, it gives CASSRLARVAKNIQYF. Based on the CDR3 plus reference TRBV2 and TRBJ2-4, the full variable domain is EPEVTQTPSHQVTQMGQEVILRCVPISNHLYFYWYRQILGQKVEFLVSFYNNEISEKSEIFDDQFSVERPDGSNFTLKIRSTKLEDSAMYFCASSRLARVAKNIQYFGAGTRLSVL.

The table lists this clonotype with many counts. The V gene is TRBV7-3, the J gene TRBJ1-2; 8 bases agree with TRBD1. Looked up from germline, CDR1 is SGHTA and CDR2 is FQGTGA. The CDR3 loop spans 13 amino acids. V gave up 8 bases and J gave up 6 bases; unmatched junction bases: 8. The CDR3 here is CASGAGGQNGYTF. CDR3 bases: TGTGCCAGCGGTGCAGGGGGCCAGAATGGCTACACCTTC.

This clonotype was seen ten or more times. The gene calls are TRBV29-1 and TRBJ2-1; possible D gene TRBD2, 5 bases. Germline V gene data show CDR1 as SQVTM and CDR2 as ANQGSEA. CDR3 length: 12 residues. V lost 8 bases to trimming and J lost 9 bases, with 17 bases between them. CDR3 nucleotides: TGCAGCTCTTCGGGAAGCGGTGCTGAGCAGTTCTTC. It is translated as CSSSGSGAEQFF.

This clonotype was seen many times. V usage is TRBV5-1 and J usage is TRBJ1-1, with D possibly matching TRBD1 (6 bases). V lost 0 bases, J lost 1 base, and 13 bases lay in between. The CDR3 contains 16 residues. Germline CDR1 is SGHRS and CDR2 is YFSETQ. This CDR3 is CASSLVSRGPNTEAFF. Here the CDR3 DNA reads TGCGCCAGCAGCTTGGTGTCCAGGGGCCCGAACACTGAAGCTTTCTTT.

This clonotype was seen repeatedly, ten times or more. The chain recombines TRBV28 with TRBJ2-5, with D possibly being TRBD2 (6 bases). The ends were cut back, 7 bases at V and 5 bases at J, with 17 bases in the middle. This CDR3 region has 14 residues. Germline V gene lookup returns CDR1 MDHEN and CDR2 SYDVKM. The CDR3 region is CASTRRGGQETQYF. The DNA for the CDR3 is TGTGCCAGCACCCGGAGGGGAGGCCAGGAGACCCAGTACTTC.

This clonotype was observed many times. The CDR3: CASSYSTGASSYEQYF. The CDR3 DNA reads TGTGCCAGCAGTTACTCGACCGGGGCAAGCTCCTACGAGCAGTACTTC. The V and J genes are TRBV6-5 and TRBJ2-7, with D perhaps matching TRBD1 or TRBD2 (5 bases each). Germline V gives CDR1 MNHEY, CDR2 SVGAGI. The CDR3 totals 16 residues. Deletions cut 0 bases from V and 0 bases from J, with 12 bases between.